The 16 T cell receptor beta chains presented below share a single source sample, sequenced in a study of post-analysis software for immune sequencing data. Study conclusions and caveats: About five TRBV segments, including TRBV5-6, TRBV5-1 and TRBV20-1, were more frequent in patients than controls.

Unique-molecular-identifier-tagged TCR beta cDNA libraries were used. TCRdb reanalysed the PCR reads using MiXCR and keeps one entry per CDR3 protein. The sample includes approximately 460,000 distinct CDR3 sequences, nearly 45% of them seen just once. Their specific antigens are unknown. Sample: blood. The receptor source for this set is a girl aged 10 to 17 with multiple sclerosis.

The V and J genes are TRBV4-1 and TRBJ2-1; TRBD1 matches at 10 bases. Losses at the gene ends were 1 base for V and 4 bases for J; bases not matched to a gene: 7. This CDR3 comprises 17 residues. Germline loops: CDR1 MGHRA, CDR2 YSYEKL. The CDR3 DNA reads TGCGCCAGCAGCCAAGGCCTCGGGACAGGGGTTTACAATGAGCAGTTCTTC. As protein: CASSQGLGTGVYNEQFF.

This clonotype was found a few times. This sequence joins TRBV20-1 and TRBJ2-5; 9 positions match TRBD2. Germline values: CDR1 DFQATT, CDR2 SNEGSKA (reference sequence). J was trimmed by 2 bases and V by 6 bases; bases with no gene match: 10. The CDR3 spans 15 residues. The CDR3 DNA reads as TGCAGTGCAAAGGGGACTAGCAGCGGTCAAGAGACCCAGTACTTC. Translation gives CSAKGTSSGQETQYF.

This clonotype was counted only a few times. J is TRBJ2-5 and V is TRBV20-1; TRBD2 matches 12 bases. Germline V gene lookup returns CDR1 DFQATT and CDR2 SNEGSKA (reference sequence). This CDR3 spans 16 amino acids. V lost 6 bases and J lost 3; bases outside the gene matches: 11. CDR3 sequence: CSAPGLAGGLKETQYF. The CDR3 DNA sequence: TGCAGTGCCCCGGGGCTAGCGGGAGGGTTAAAAGAGACCCAGTACTTC.

The V and J genes are TRBV27 and TRBJ2-7, with a tentative D call TRBD2 (6 bases). V dropped 2 bases and J dropped 0 bases, with 11 bases sitting between them. Germline CDR1 is MNHEY and CDR2 is SMNVEV (reference sequence). CDR3 length: 15 residues. This CDR3 is CASSLAGSYSYEQYF. In DNA, the CDR3 is TGTGCCAGCAGTTTAGCGGGGTCTTACTCCTACGAGCAGTACTTC.

This clonotype was observed a handful of times. J is TRBJ2-7 and V is TRBV6-2 or TRBV6-3; weak D call: TRBD1 (5 bases). The V end was cut by 2 bases, the J end by 3 bases, with 17 bases between. CDR1 and CDR2 (germline): MNHEY, SVGEGT. The CDR3 spans 16 residues. The CDR3 is CASSYPMRQWLYEQYF. Written as DNA, the CDR3 is TGTGCCAGCAGTTACCCCATGAGACAGTGGCTCTACGAGCAGTACTTC.

This clonotype has just a few counts. The V gene is TRBV20-1, the J gene TRBJ2-7; TRBD1 aligns across 9 bases. Germline V gene data show CDR1 as DFQATT and CDR2 as SNEGSKA (reference sequence). J lost 7 bases, V lost 7 bases, and 17 bases had no gene match. The length of the CDR3 is 15 residues. The CDR3 reads CSVFLTDRGHREQYF. The CDR3, as DNA: TGCAGTGTTTTCTTGACGGACAGGGGACATCGGGAGCAGTACTTC.

The rearrangement joins TRBV24-1 to TRBJ2-1; TRBD1 matches at 11 bases. Germline loops: CDR1 KGHDR, CDR2 SFDVKD. CDR3 length: 18 residues. With V trimmed by 4 bases and J by 2 bases, 9 bases remained unmatched. DNA for the CDR3: TGTGCCACCAGTGACGCCCCGGGACAGGGGGTGGCCTACAATGAGCAGTTCTTC. It encodes CATSDAPGQGVAYNEQFF.

The CDR3 loop reads CASSLGQGAQINEKLFF. In DNA form, the CDR3 reads TGTGCCAGCAGCCTCGGACAGGGGGCGCAAATTAATGAAAAACTGTTTTTT. The V and J genes are TRBV7-9 and TRBJ1-4; 11 bases match TRBD1. Unmatched junction bases numbered 9, after V lost 5 bases and J lost 4 bases. Germline CDR1 reads SEHNR; CDR2 reads FQNEAQ (reference sequence). CDR3 length: 17 amino acids.

A few counts support this clonotype. The V call is TRBV7-3, the J call TRBJ2-6, with D uncertain. The V end was cut by 5 bases, the J end by 0 bases, with 8 bases between. CDR3 length: 15 residues. Germline V CDR1 and CDR2: SGHTA, FQGTGA. CDR3: CASSLHASGANVLTF. DNA for the CDR3: TGTGCCAGCAGCCTCCATGCCTCTGGGGCCAACGTCCTGACTTTC.

The chain has TRBV7-2 and TRBJ2-7; D is uncertain. Trimming stripped 1 base from V and 2 bases from J, with 12 bases between. Germline values: CDR1 SGHTA, CDR2 FQGNSA. CDR3 length: 15 amino acids. Here the CDR3 reads CASSLDTDTAYEQYF. DNA for the CDR3: TGTGCCAGCAGCTTAGACACAGATACTGCCTACGAGCAGTACTTC.

The V and J genes are TRBV18 and TRBJ2-7; D is unresolved. Germline CDR1 KGHSH, CDR2 LQKENI. V lost 0 bases and J lost 5, with 2 bases in between. This CDR3 spans 11 amino acids. The CDR3 DNA follows: TGTGCCAGCTCACCACCCCACGAGCAGTACTTC. It encodes CASSPPHEQYF.

This clonotype has just a few counts. J is TRBJ2-1 and V is TRBV28; perhaps TRBD1 as D (5 bases). CDR1 and CDR2 from the germline V gene are MDHEN and SYDVKM. The CDR3 loop spans 15 amino acids. V was trimmed by 1 base and J by 15 bases, leaving 22 bases between them. The CDR3 DNA is TGTGCCAGCAGTTTATTGCCCCTTGGGGCACAACGTTGGTTCTTC. This codes for CASSLLPLGAQRWFF.

The chain employs TRBV14 and TRBJ2-5; D unresolved. The CDR3 sequence is 13 residues long. The germline V gene encodes CDR1 SGHDN and CDR2 FVKESK. V dropped 2 bases and J dropped 3 bases, with 7 bases sitting between them. As DNA, the CDR3 is TGTGCCAGCAGCCAACAACGGAAAGAGACCCAGTACTTC. Translation gives CASSQQRKETQYF.

The sample holds a few counts of this clonotype. The chain carries TRBV20-1 and TRBJ2-1; TRBD2 matches 10 bases. CDR3 size: 13 residues. CDR1 and CDR2 (germline): DFQATT, SNEGSKA (reference sequence). Losses at the gene ends were 6 bases for V and 7 bases for J; bases not matched to a gene: 6. CDR3 in amino acids: CSAPTSGVNEQFF. CDR3 sequence (DNA): TGCAGTGCCCCAACTAGCGGGGTTAATGAGCAGTTCTTC.

This clonotype has just a few counts. The rearrangement uses TRBV29-1 and TRBJ2-7; 9 bases match TRBD1. J was trimmed by 3 bases and V by 1 base; bases with no gene match: 4. The CDR3 totals 14 residues. Germline-derived CDR1 and CDR2 are SQVTM and ANQGSEA. CDR3: CSVEAPGQGYEQYF. The DNA for the CDR3 is TGCAGCGTTGAAGCTCCGGGACAGGGCTACGAGCAGTACTTC.

The chain couples TRBV9 to TRBJ1-1; D uncertain. The germline V and J ends were trimmed by 3 bases and 1 base, with 13 bases remaining between them. This CDR3 is built from 15 residues. CDR1 and CDR2 from the germline V gene are SGDLS and YYNGEE. CDR3 nucleotides: TGTGCCAGCAGCGCCAGCCCCGTTGGGAACACTGAAGCTTTCTTT. Amino acids: CASSASPVGNTEAFF.